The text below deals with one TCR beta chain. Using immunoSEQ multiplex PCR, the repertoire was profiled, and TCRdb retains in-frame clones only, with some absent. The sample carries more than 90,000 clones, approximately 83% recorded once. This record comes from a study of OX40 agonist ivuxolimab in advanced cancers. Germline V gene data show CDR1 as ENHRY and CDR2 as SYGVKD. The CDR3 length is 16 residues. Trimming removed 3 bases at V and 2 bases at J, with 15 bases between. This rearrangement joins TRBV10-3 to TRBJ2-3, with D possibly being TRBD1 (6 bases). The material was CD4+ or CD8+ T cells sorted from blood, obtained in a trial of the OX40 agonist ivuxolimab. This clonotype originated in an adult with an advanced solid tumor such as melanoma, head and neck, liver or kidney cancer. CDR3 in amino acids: CAISDQGRKSTDTQYF. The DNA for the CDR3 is TGTGCCATCAGTGATCAGGGGAGAAAGTCCACAGATACGCAGTATTTT.